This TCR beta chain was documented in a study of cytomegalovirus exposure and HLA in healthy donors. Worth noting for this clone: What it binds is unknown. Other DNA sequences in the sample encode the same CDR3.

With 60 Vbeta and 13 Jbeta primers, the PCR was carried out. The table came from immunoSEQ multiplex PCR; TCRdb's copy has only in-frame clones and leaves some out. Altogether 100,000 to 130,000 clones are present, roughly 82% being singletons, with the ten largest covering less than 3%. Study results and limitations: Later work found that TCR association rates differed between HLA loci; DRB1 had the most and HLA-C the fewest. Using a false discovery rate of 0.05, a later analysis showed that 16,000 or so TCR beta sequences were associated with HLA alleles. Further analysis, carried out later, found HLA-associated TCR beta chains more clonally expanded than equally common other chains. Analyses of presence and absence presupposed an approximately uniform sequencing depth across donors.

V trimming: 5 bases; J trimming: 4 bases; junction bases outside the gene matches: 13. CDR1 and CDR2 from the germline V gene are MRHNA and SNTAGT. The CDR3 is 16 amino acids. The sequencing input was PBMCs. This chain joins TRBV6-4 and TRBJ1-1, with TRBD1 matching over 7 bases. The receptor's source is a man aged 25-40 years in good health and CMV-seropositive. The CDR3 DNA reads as TGTGCCAGCAGTACCCACAGACAGGGAAGGCGCACTGAAGCTTTCTTT. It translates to CASSTHRQGRRTEAFF.